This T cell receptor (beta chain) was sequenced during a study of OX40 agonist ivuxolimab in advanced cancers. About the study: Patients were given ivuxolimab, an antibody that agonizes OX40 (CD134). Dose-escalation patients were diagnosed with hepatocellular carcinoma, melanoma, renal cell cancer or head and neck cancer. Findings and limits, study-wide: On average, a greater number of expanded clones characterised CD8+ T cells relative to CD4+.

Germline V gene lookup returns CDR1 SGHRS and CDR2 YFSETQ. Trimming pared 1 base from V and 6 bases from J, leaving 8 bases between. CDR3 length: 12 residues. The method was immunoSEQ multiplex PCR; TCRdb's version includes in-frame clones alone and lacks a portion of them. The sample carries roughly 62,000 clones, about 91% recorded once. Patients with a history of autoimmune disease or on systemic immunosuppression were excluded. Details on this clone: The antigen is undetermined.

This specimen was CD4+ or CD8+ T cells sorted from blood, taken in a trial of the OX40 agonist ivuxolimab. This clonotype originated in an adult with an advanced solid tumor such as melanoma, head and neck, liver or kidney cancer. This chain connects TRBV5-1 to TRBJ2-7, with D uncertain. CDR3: CASSLFQREQYF. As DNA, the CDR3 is TGCGCCAGCAGCTTGTTCCAGCGCGAGCAGTACTTC.